This TCR beta chain was profiled in a study of regulatory T cells in long-lasting Graves disease. Findings of the study overall: Among the persistent patients, 2,500 to 3,000 public clonotypes were shared, more than the approximately 1,000 shared among new patients.

The germline V and J ends were trimmed by 3 bases and 2 bases, with 8 bases remaining between them. This CDR3 is built from 14 residues. Germline V gene data show CDR1 as LNHDA and CDR2 as SQIVND (reference sequence). This clonotype has a handful of counts. Its cognate antigen is unknown. Time point meaning: newly diagnosed GD, antithyroid drugs for less than 3 months. RNA isolated from PBMCs was used to make the TCR library. Construction of TCR beta libraries relied on iRepertoire HTBI primers and on Arm-PCR targeting CDR3 regions. TCRdb ran MiXCR on the multiplex PCR reads and lists one entry per CDR3 protein. The data show 400,000 to 500,000 distinct CDR3 sequences, 13% to 15% seen once. These sequences were also reported in another study, on T cells in Graves' hyperthyroidism and ophthalmopathy. As that study records: Hyperthyroidism had been newly diagnosed in patients aged 18 to 65, and its duration was under 2 months.

V usage is TRBV19 and J usage is TRBJ2-1; D is unresolved. This TCR came from a woman in her forties or fifties with Graves disease. This material consisted of peripheral blood mononuclear cells (PBMCs), taken at new diagnosis, from a patient treated with antithyroid drugs. Here the CDR3 reads CASSMDGPYNEQFF. CDR3 DNA: TGTGCCAGTAGTATGGACGGTCCCTACAATGAGCAGTTCTTC.